The rows below give T cell receptor beta chains drawn from one sample of a study of persistence of HIV-infected CD4 T cells. Data came from immunoSEQ multiplex PCR; TCRdb stores just in-frame clones and leaves some out. The sample has 40,000 to 60,000 clones; just under 90% are singletons. Their cognate antigens are unknown. The sample in question was CD4+ T cells sorted from PBMCs after roughly 18-hour stimulation, obtained from a patient who received antiretroviral therapy. Every receptor here comes from an adult woman with HIV who was CMV-seropositive. Both conserved end residues are part of each CDR3. Fields, in order: V gene, J gene, clone size, CDR3 length, D gene, CDR3 DNA, CDR3 protein. D genes are given only for firm matches. Size tells how often a clone was seen (once, few, many) or the class of an expanded clone, and some rows leave it out.

V gene: TRBV20-1; J gene: TRBJ2-7; clone size: NA; CDR3 length: 11; D gene: NA; CDR3 DNA: TGCAGTGCTGGAAATAGTCTCGAGCAGTACTTC; CDR3 protein: CSAGNSLEQYF
V gene: TRBV5-4; J gene: TRBJ1-1; clone size: NA; CDR3 length: 15; D gene: NA; CDR3 DNA: TGTGCCAGCAGCCTCCCATCGGGGGGGTTCACTGAAGCTTTCTTT; CDR3 protein: CASSLPSGGFTEAFF
V gene: TRBV28; J gene: TRBJ1-5; clone size: NA; CDR3 length: 13; D gene: NA; CDR3 DNA: TGTGCCAGCAGTTCGGGACCCAATCAGCCCCAGCATTTT; CDR3 protein: CASSSGPNQPQHF
V gene: TRBV7-8; J gene: TRBJ2-7; clone size: NA; CDR3 length: 15; D gene: TRBD1; CDR3 DNA: TGTGCCAGCAGCTTGAACAGGGGACCCACCTACGAGCAGTACTTC; CDR3 protein: CASSLNRGPTYEQYF
V gene: TRBV5-1; J gene: TRBJ2-7; clone size: NA; CDR3 length: 12; D gene: TRBD1; CDR3 DNA: TGCGCCAGCAGCTTACAGGGGTACGAGCAGTACTTC; CDR3 protein: CASSLQGYEQYF
V gene: TRBV4-1; J gene: TRBJ2-5; clone size: NA; CDR3 length: 15; D gene: NA; CDR3 DNA: TGCGCCAGCAGCCAAGATAGGACTAACGAAGAGACCCAGTACTTC; CDR3 protein: CASSQDRTNEETQYF
V gene: TRBV5-5; J gene: TRBJ1-5; clone size: NA; CDR3 length: 13; D gene: NA; CDR3 DNA: TGTGCCAGCAGCTTGGCCGGGGAACAGCCCCAGCATTTT; CDR3 protein: CASSLAGEQPQHF
V gene: TRBV4-3; J gene: TRBJ1-2; clone size: NA; CDR3 length: 16; D gene: TRBD1; CDR3 DNA: TGCGCCAGCAGCCAGGATACAGGGGCAACCACTTATGGCTACACCTTC; CDR3 protein: CASSQDTGATTYGYTF
V gene: TRBV7-2; J gene: TRBJ1-2; clone size: NA; CDR3 length: 15; D gene: NA; CDR3 DNA: TGTGCCAGCAGCTTAGCGCGGAGACAGTCGCGCGGCTACACCTTC; CDR3 protein: CASSLARRQSRGYTF
V gene: TRBV28; J gene: TRBJ1-1; clone size: NA; CDR3 length: 14; D gene: NA; CDR3 DNA: TGTGCCAGCAGTCGACAGGTCATGAACACTGAAGCTTTCTTT; CDR3 protein: CASSRQVMNTEAFF
V gene: TRBV7-2; J gene: TRBJ1-2; clone size: NA; CDR3 length: 14; D gene: NA; CDR3 DNA: TGTGCCAGCAGCCCCGACCCCGAGGGAGGGGGCTACACCTTC; CDR3 protein: CASSPDPEGGGYTF
V gene: TRBV11-2; J gene: TRBJ2-3; clone size: NA; CDR3 length: 13; D gene: NA; CDR3 DNA: TGTGCCAGCAGCCCAGGGCCTAAAGATACGCAGTATTTT; CDR3 protein: CASSPGPKDTQYF
V gene: TRBV9; J gene: TRBJ2-1; clone size: NA; CDR3 length: 15; D gene: NA; CDR3 DNA: TGTGCCAGCAGCGTAGGAGCACGGGGGTTCAATGAGCAGTTCTTC; CDR3 protein: CASSVGARGFNEQFF
V gene: TRBV4-1; J gene: TRBJ2-2; clone size: once; CDR3 length: 16; D gene: NA; CDR3 DNA: TGCGCCAGCAGCCAAGAAGGAGGGCAGGGCACCGGGGAGCTGTTTTTT; CDR3 protein: CASSQEGGQGTGELFF
V gene: TRBV18; J gene: TRBJ2-1; clone size: NA; CDR3 length: 15; D gene: NA; CDR3 DNA: TGTGCCAGCTCACCTCGAAGGAACCCCGGTAATGAGCAGTTCTTC; CDR3 protein: CASSPRRNPGNEQFF
V gene: TRBV7-9; J gene: TRBJ2-2; clone size: NA; CDR3 length: 15; D gene: NA; CDR3 DNA: TGTGCCAGCAGCTTACAGGGAGCGAACACCGGGGAGCTGTTTTTT; CDR3 protein: CASSLQGANTGELFF
V gene: TRBV9; J gene: TRBJ2-5; clone size: few; CDR3 length: 14; D gene: NA; CDR3 DNA: TGTGCCAGCAGCGTCGGGACAAATCAAGAGACCCAGTACTTC; CDR3 protein: CASSVGTNQETQYF
V gene: TRBV6-6; J gene: TRBJ2-3; clone size: NA; CDR3 length: 16; D gene: TRBD1; CDR3 DNA: TGTGCCAGCAGTGTGACAGGGATGCTCAACACAGATACGCAGTATTTT; CDR3 protein: CASSVTGMLNTDTQYF
V gene: TRBV19; J gene: TRBJ2-3; clone size: NA; CDR3 length: 14; D gene: NA; CDR3 DNA: TGTGCCAGTAGCAGGGGAGGGACCACAGATACGCAGTATTTT; CDR3 protein: CASSRGGTTDTQYF
V gene: TRBV19; J gene: TRBJ2-6; clone size: NA; CDR3 length: 16; D gene: NA; CDR3 DNA: TGTGCCAGTAGTACCCCTTTCCGGGCTGGGGCCAACGTCCTGACTTTC; CDR3 protein: CASSTPFRAGANVLTF
V gene: TRBV27; J gene: TRBJ1-2; clone size: NA; CDR3 length: 16; D gene: NA; CDR3 DNA: TGTGCCAGCAGTTTCCGGTGGGGCAGCCTTAACTATGGCTACACCTTC; CDR3 protein: CASSFRWGSLNYGYTF
V gene: TRBV5-4; J gene: TRBJ2-3; clone size: NA; CDR3 length: 12; D gene: NA; CDR3 DNA: TGTGCCAGCAGTTTAAGCACAGATACGCAGTATTTT; CDR3 protein: CASSLSTDTQYF
V gene: TRBV6-4; J gene: TRBJ2-1; clone size: NA; CDR3 length: 13; D gene: NA; CDR3 DNA: TGTGCCAGCAGTGATTCCGACTTCAATGAGCAGTTCTTC; CDR3 protein: CASSDSDFNEQFF
V gene: TRBV5-6; J gene: TRBJ2-5; clone size: NA; CDR3 length: 11; D gene: NA; CDR3 DNA: TGTGCCAGCAGCTTAAGAGAGACCCAGTACTTC; CDR3 protein: CASSLRETQYF
V gene: TRBV30; J gene: TRBJ1-5; clone size: NA; CDR3 length: 14; D gene: NA; CDR3 DNA: TGTGCCTGGAGTGTACCCCAGGGAGGTCAGCCCCAGCATTTT; CDR3 protein: CAWSVPQGGQPQHF
V gene: TRBV19; J gene: TRBJ1-5; clone size: NA; CDR3 length: 14; D gene: NA; CDR3 DNA: TGTGCCAGTAGCCCGGTCTATTCAGATCAGCCCCAGCATTTT; CDR3 protein: CASSPVYSDQPQHF
V gene: TRBV30; J gene: TRBJ2-2; clone size: NA; CDR3 length: 13; D gene: NA; CDR3 DNA: TGTGCCTGGAGTGTAGGGGGGGCCTGGGAGCTGTTTTTT; CDR3 protein: CAWSVGGAWELFF
V gene: TRBV5-1; J gene: TRBJ2-3; clone size: NA; CDR3 length: 15; D gene: TRBD2; CDR3 DNA: TGCGCCAGCAGCTTGGAGGGCGGGGGGGCCTATACGCAGTATTTT; CDR3 protein: CASSLEGGGAYTQYF
V gene: TRBV12-1; J gene: TRBJ2-7; clone size: few; CDR3 length: 15; D gene: NA; CDR3 DNA: TGTGCCAGCAGCTTTGCTGCCAGGCGCTCCTACGAGCAGTACTTC; CDR3 protein: CASSFAARRSYEQYF
V gene: TRBV18; J gene: TRBJ2-7; clone size: NA; CDR3 length: 16; D gene: TRBD1; CDR3 DNA: TGTGCCAGCTCACCACTTACGCCGGGACAGGGGGCCGAGCAGTACTTC; CDR3 protein: CASSPLTPGQGAEQYF
V gene: TRBV28; J gene: TRBJ1-5; clone size: NA; CDR3 length: 14; D gene: TRBD1; CDR3 DNA: TGTGCCAGCAGAAGACAGGGAAGCAATCAGCCCCAGCATTTT; CDR3 protein: CASRRQGSNQPQHF
V gene: TRBV6-2/TRBV6-3; J gene: TRBJ1-5; clone size: NA; CDR3 length: 12; D gene: NA; CDR3 DNA: TGTGCCAGCAGTGCCAACAATCAGCCCCAGCATTTT; CDR3 protein: CASSANNQPQHF
V gene: TRBV18; J gene: TRBJ2-7; clone size: NA; CDR3 length: 14; D gene: NA; CDR3 DNA: TGTGCCAGCTCGGTGGGAGGACTCACTGGAGAGCAGTACTTC; CDR3 protein: CASSVGGLTGEQYF